This T cell receptor beta chain was sequenced during a study of blood T cell repertoires in COVID-19. Study information: COVID-19 samples, acute and convalescent, were from the United States, Italy and Spain. Sources were T cells, B-cell-depleted T cells, or PBMCs; the material itself was cDNA or gDNA.

V dropped 3 bases and J dropped 2 bases, with 13 bases sitting between them. Per the germline V gene, CDR1 is SGDLS and CDR2 is YYNGEE. This CDR3 spans 15 amino acids. Clones were sequenced by immunoSEQ multiplex PCR, and TCRdb holds only the in-frame ones, with some missing. The table records around 400,000 clones, 89% of them present only once. The source of this sequence is a man aged 35-49 years with acute or convalescent COVID-19. Sequenced: peripheral blood. The genes are TRBV9 and TRBJ2-3; possibly TRBD1 for D (5 bases). CDR3 bases: TGTGCCAGCAGCGCCCAGGGTTCGGACACAGATACGCAGTATTTT. Its translation is CASSAQGSDTDTQYF.